This record concerns one T cell receptor beta chain sequence. The antigen remains unidentified. Built from TCR beta cDNA, the libraries had unique molecular identifiers in them. TCRdb processed the PCR reads anew with MiXCR; each CDR3 protein has one entry. The sample includes approximately 160,000 distinct CDR3 sequences, 30% of them seen just once. The sample originates from a study of post-analysis software for immune sequencing data. Broader study findings: Relative to controls, patients had 5 or 6 TRBV segments at higher frequency, with TRBV5-6, TRBV5-1 and TRBV20-1 among these.

V was clipped by 5 bases and J by 7 bases, with 18 bases between them. CDR1 is SGHVS, CDR2 FNYEAQ, per germline. The CDR3 spans 16 residues. Sequencing was done on a sample of blood. The sequence was obtained from a girl between 10 and 17 years old with multiple sclerosis. This sequence joins TRBV7-6 and TRBJ1-6; possible D gene TRBD1, 5 bases. The CDR3 DNA reads TGTGCCAGCAGCAACAGGTCTTACTCGGGCAATTCACCCCTCCACTTT. It codes for CASSNRSYSGNSPLHF.